This paragraph covers one T cell receptor (beta chain) sequence. Its target is not known. CDR1 is KGHSH and CDR2 is LQKENI in the germline V gene. The CDR3 totals 14 residues. Trimming removed 5 bases at V and 2 bases at J, with 9 bases between. The data originate from a study of T cell repertoires in cytomegalovirus infection. TCRdb processed the reads anew with MiXCR; each CDR3 protein has one entry. The sample includes 450,000 to 550,000 distinct CDR3 sequences, approximately 46% seen only once; the top ten take roughly two fifths. This sequence joins TRBV18 and TRBJ2-2; perhaps TRBD1 as D (6 bases). This receptor was obtained from a human donor in good health (CMV status not recorded). Some clones in this sample may be carry-over from other donors' samples. The material sequenced was cultured PBMCs, taken from culture after CMV antigen stimulation. The CDR3 region has the DNA TGTGCCAGCTCATCACAGGGAAACACCGGGGAGCTGTTTTTT. It codes for CASSSQGNTGELFF.